The rows below give T cell receptor beta chains drawn from one sample of a study of T-cell reconstitution after alpha-beta-depleted transplantation in children. TCRdb reanalysed the PCR reads using MiXCR and keeps one entry per CDR3 protein. The table lists 500,000 to 600,000 distinct CDR3 sequences, 25% to 30% of them singletons. The material sequenced was PBMCs, taken before TCRalphabeta/CD19-depleted stem cell transplant. The receptors were sampled from a boy in the first two years of life with Wiskott-Aldrich syndrome, due to receive a stem cell transplant. The CDR3 runs from the conserved cysteine through the conserved F or W. Each record gives: V gene, J gene, CDR3 protein.

TRBV6-2/TRBV6-3	TRBJ2-3	CASSPPGTRSDTQYF
TRBV28	TRBJ2-3	CASSLNSITDTQYF
TRBV5-6	TRBJ2-3	CASRFYSGGPDTQYF
TRBV5-1	TRBJ2-1	CASSFGAGRNNEQFF
TRBV6-1	TRBJ1-5	CASRDRGPVGNQPQHF
TRBV5-1	TRBJ2-3	CASSLGQSNTDTQYF
TRBV29-1	TRBJ2-2	CSVGTGRTGELFF
TRBV20-1	TRBJ2-1	CCASGTSGRALHNEQFF
TRBV6-1	TRBJ2-7	CASRTGLANPEQYF
TRBV30	TRBJ2-6	CAWIGRREPSSGANVLTF
TRBV10-3	TRBJ2-5	CAISVATSGGKETQYF
TRBV12-3/TRBV12-4	TRBJ1-2	CASSRTIGQLRYGYTF
TRBV5-5	TRBJ2-7	CASSTTGTSLHEQYF
TRBV5-1	TRBJ2-2	CASSLVQGNTGELFF
TRBV5-6	TRBJ2-2	CASSLFRSRLNTGELFF
TRBV2	TRBJ2-1	CANRLVVGNEQFF
TRBV18	TRBJ1-4	CASSRGGMEEKLFF
TRBV20-1	TRBJ2-5	CSARSGAQETQYF
TRBV19	TRBJ1-2	CASSIRGGEANYGYTF
TRBV9	TRBJ2-1	CASSVQGDSYNEQFF
TRBV5-1	TRBJ2-7	CASSLRYGTYEQYF
TRBV12-3/TRBV12-4	TRBJ2-7	CASSPGTGSTYEQYF
TRBV29-1	TRBJ1-1	CSVHGRGGTEAFF
TRBV11-2	TRBJ2-1	CASSLGLGGTINNEQFF
TRBV5-1	TRBJ2-1	CASSLGFQKPRNYEQFF
TRBV30	TRBJ1-2	CAWSTWVDGYTF
TRBV7-6	TRBJ2-5	CASSIRTSGQETQYF
TRBV11-2	TRBJ2-5	CASSRVQGETQYF
TRBV12-3/TRBV12-4	TRBJ2-7	CASSFAPGTLGEQYF
TRBV18	TRBJ2-7	CASSPQDRVYEQYF
TRBV20-1	TRBJ2-7	CSARGFLGTDYEQYF
TRBV7-6	TRBJ2-6	CASSLRDGGAGANVLTF
TRBV20-1	TRBJ2-3	CSANNPDRALDTQYF
TRBV18	TRBJ2-5	CASSPRGGGETQYF
TRBV5-1	TRBJ2-7	CASSAQGFLYEQYF
TRBV5-1	TRBJ2-3	CASSLTTSTDTQYF
TRBV5-1	TRBJ2-3	CASSLALLGTDTQYF
TRBV5-1	TRBJ2-2	CASSPALGAAGGELFF
TRBV20-1	TRBJ1-5	CSALGTGVVGPQHF
TRBV10-2	TRBJ2-2	CASSYRGNGELFF
TRBV4-1	TRBJ2-7	CASSQDRDRLVQYF
TRBV5-1	TRBJ2-1	CASSLVQGTYNEQFF
TRBV5-1	TRBJ2-2	CASSVAVDSLNTGELFF
TRBV29-1	TRBJ2-2	CSAISYGELFF
TRBV5-1	TRBJ2-7	CASRFRDGNYEQYF
TRBV3-1	TRBJ2-7	CATSTISHEQYF
TRBV7-2	TRBJ2-2	CASSLGGAGTGELVF
TRBV5-1	TRBJ2-3	CASSSGGTGVPDTQYF
TRBV9	TRBJ2-3	CASSPRTSHTDTQYF
TRBV5-1	TRBJ1-1	CASSLGQRGDTEAFF
TRBV29-1	TRBJ2-4	CSAASAGGWYF
TRBV14	TRBJ2-1	CASSRLAGPLSYNEQFF
TRBV12-3/TRBV12-4	TRBJ2-5	CASSLRGPGGATTETQYF